Listed below are T cell receptor beta chains from one sample, sequenced in a study of blood T cell repertoires in COVID-19. Clones were read by immunoSEQ multiplex PCR, and TCRdb kept only the in-frame ones, dropping some. The data contain approximately 33,000 clones, approximately 86% of them singletons. Material: peripheral blood. The receptor source for this set is a man aged 60 to 69 with COVID-19, enrolled during active disease. CDR3s include the opening cysteine and the closing phenylalanine or tryptophan. The D gene is left open where the match is weak. The size of a clone is reported for some rows only, either as once, few or many, or as a class for expanded clones.

J gene,V gene,D gene,clone size,CDR3 protein,CDR3 DNA
TRBJ2-7,TRBV4-2,.,.,CASSQEGTAIYEQYF,TGTGCCAGCAGCCAAGAAGGAACAGCTATCTACGAGCAGTACTTC
TRBJ2-7,TRBV19,.,.,CASSQGLGSHEQYF,TGTGCCAGTAGTCAGGGGTTGGGCAGCCACGAGCAGTACTTC
TRBJ1-1,TRBV19,TRBD1,.,CASAGQVVAFF,TGTGCCAGTGCCGGACAGGTGGTAGCTTTCTTT
TRBJ2-3,TRBV5-1,.,.,CASTGLARTDTQYF,TGCGCCAGCACGGGTCTAGCGCGCACAGATACGCAGTATTTT
TRBJ2-2,TRBV3-1/TRBV3-2,TRBD1,.,CASSHRGIGQAGELFF,TGTGCCAGCAGCCATAGGGGGATAGGACAGGCCGGGGAGCTGTTTTTT
TRBJ2-3,TRBV5-6,TRBD2,.,CASSSAGGGTDTQYF,TGTGCCAGCAGCTCAGCGGGAGGAGGCACAGATACGCAGTATTTT
TRBJ2-7,TRBV6-6,TRBD2,once,CASSRQTSGRAYEQYF,TGTGCCAGCAGTCGACAAACTAGCGGGAGGGCCTACGAGCAGTACTTC
TRBJ2-3,TRBV28,.,.,CASISASAGRTDTQYF,TGTGCCAGCATCTCCGCGTCGGCAGGTCGCACAGATACGCAGTATTTT
TRBJ2-1,TRBV6-5,TRBD2,.,CASSYSSGPYNEQFF,TGTGCCAGCAGTTATTCTAGCGGGCCCTACAATGAGCAGTTCTTC
TRBJ2-2,TRBV7-8,TRBD1,.,CASSRGQGAGGELFF,TGTGCCAGCAGCCGAGGACAGGGGGCGGGCGGGGAGCTGTTTTTT
TRBJ1-6,TRBV30,TRBD1,.,CAWRIDRVFSPLHF,TGTGCCTGGAGGATAGACAGGGTATTTTCACCCCTCCACTTT
TRBJ2-2,TRBV5-4,.,.,CASSLQGMATGELFF,TGTGCCAGCAGCCTACAGGGAATGGCAACCGGGGAGCTGTTTTTT
TRBJ1-6,TRBV30,.,.,CAYNQGSLDSPLHF,TGTGCCTATAACCAGGGATCCTTGGATTCACCCCTCCACTTT
TRBJ1-1,TRBV12-3/TRBV12-4,.,.,CASSLVRDTEAFF,TGTGCCAGCAGTTTAGTGAGGGACACTGAAGCTTTCTTT
TRBJ2-1,TRBV7-8,.,.,CASSPSANEQFF,TGTGCCAGCAGCCCTAGCGCCAATGAGCAGTTCTTC
TRBJ2-1,TRBV7-9,.,.,CASSLAELAEQFF,TGTGCCAGCAGCTTAGCGGAGTTAGCTGAGCAGTTCTTC
TRBJ2-3,TRBV4-1,TRBD2,.,CASSLVAGGAPDTQYF,TGCGCCAGCAGCCTAGTAGCGGGAGGGGCCCCAGATACGCAGTATTTT
TRBJ2-1,TRBV7-2,.,.,CASSLTSLSYNEQFF,TGTGCCAGCAGCTTGACATCGTTGTCCTACAATGAGCAGTTCTTC
TRBJ2-7,TRBV4-2,.,.,CASSQSEQASYEQYF,TGTGCCAGCAGCCAAAGTGAACAGGCCTCCTACGAGCAGTACTTC
TRBJ2-5,TRBV6-1,TRBD1,.,CASSEAAGTGRETQYF,TGTGCCAGCAGTGAAGCCGCGGGGACAGGGCGAGAGACCCAGTACTTC
TRBJ1-5,TRBV12-3/TRBV12-4,.,.,CASSLGYQPQHF,TGTGCCAGCAGTTTGGGCTATCAGCCCCAGCATTTT
TRBJ1-6,TRBV27,.,.,CASSLLGGSDSPLHF,TGTGCCAGCAGTTTATTGGGGGGGTCGGATTCACCCCTCCACTTT
TRBJ1-1,TRBV7-9,TRBD1,.,CASSPRQGGNTEAFF,TGTGCCAGCAGCCCCCGTCAGGGGGGGAACACTGAAGCTTTCTTT
TRBJ1-6,TRBV7-2,.,.,CASRAGGALYNSPLHF,TGTGCCAGCAGGGCCGGGGGGGCCCTCTATAATTCACCCCTCCACTTT
TRBJ1-5,TRBV4-2,TRBD1,.,CASSQEGRGDQPQHF,TGTGCCAGCAGCCAAGAAGGCAGGGGGGACCAGCCCCAGCATTTT
TRBJ1-2,TRBV27,.,.,CASRNSQRTGYGYTF,TGTGCCAGCAGAAACTCACAGCGGACGGGCTATGGCTACACCTTC
TRBJ1-2,TRBV5-5,.,.,CASSLGQGTGYTF,TGTGCCAGCAGCTTGGGGCAGGGAACCGGCTACACCTTC
TRBJ1-4,TRBV3-1/TRBV3-2,.,.,CASSEYLQRTYNEKLFF,TGTGCCAGCAGCGAGTACTTACAGAGGACATATAATGAAAAACTGTTTTTT
TRBJ2-7,TRBV6-5,.,few,CASSYSYWAEQYF,TGTGCCAGCAGTTACTCGTACTGGGCGGAGCAGTACTTC
TRBJ1-1,TRBV5-1,TRBD1,few,CASTMTGLGTEAFF,TGCGCCAGCACCATGACAGGGTTGGGCACTGAAGCTTTCTTT
TRBJ2-2,TRBV10-1,.,.,CASSESLPDTGELFF,TGCGCCAGCAGTGAGTCCTTACCGGACACCGGGGAGCTGTTTTTT
TRBJ1-2,TRBV5-5,TRBD1,.,CASSRQGGDTNYGYTF,TGTGCCAGCAGCCGACAGGGTGGGGACACTAACTATGGCTACACCTTC
TRBJ2-1,TRBV12-5,TRBD2,.,CASGWGLGSSGRSSYNEQFF,TGTGCTAGTGGTTGGGGTCTCGGTTCTAGCGGGAGAAGCTCCTACAATGAGCAGTTCTTC
TRBJ1-1,TRBV28,.,.,CASSWAATRGGAFF,TGTGCCAGCAGTTGGGCGGCGACTCGAGGAGGCGCTTTCTTT
TRBJ1-1,TRBV28,.,.,CASSSWSKTEAFF,TGTGCCAGCAGTTCCTGGAGCAAAACCGAAGCTTTCTTT
TRBJ2-7,TRBV28,.,.,CASSIGDYEQYF,TGTGCCAGCAGCATCGGGGACTACGAGCAGTACTTC
TRBJ2-7,TRBV18,TRBD2,few,CASSPGTSGSYEQYF,TGTGCCAGCTCACCGGGGACTAGCGGGAGTTACGAGCAGTACTTC